This T cell receptor beta chain was identified during a study of cytomegalovirus exposure and HLA in healthy donors. A multiplex PCR was run with 60 Vbeta primers and 13 Jbeta primers. TCRdb's table, derived via immunoSEQ multiplex PCR, lists solely in-frame clones and lacks some. The data show roughly 130,000 clones, around four fifths seen once. The CDR3 runs to 13 residues. The trim removed 4 bases at V and 3 bases at J, leaving 1 base unmatched. Germline CDR1 and CDR2: SGHVS and FQNEAQ. V and J are TRBV7-8 and TRBJ2-5, with 8 bases fitting TRBD2. This TCR was recovered from a boy younger than 10 in good health and CMV-seronegative. What was sequenced was PBMCs. CDR3 DNA: TGTGCCAGCAGCTCGGGGGGGAAAGAGACCCAGTACTTC. Its translation: CASSSGGKETQYF.